The entry that follows covers one TCR beta chain sequence. This table comes from immunoSEQ multiplex PCR, and its TCRdb copy is limited to in-frame clones, with some not included. This sample has approximately 40,000 clones, with 80% to 95% found just once. The data belong to a study of ipilimumab plus nivolumab after autologous stem cell transplantation. On the study more broadly: A median of roughly 8 nivolumab and 5 ipilimumab doses were given.

This CDR3 comprises 13 residues. V lost 2 bases to trimming and J lost 4 bases, with 7 bases between them. Germline V gene sequence: CDR1 SGHAT, CDR2 FQNNGV. Starting 14 to 28 days after autologous transplant, ipilimumab 1 mg/kg was given. Specimen: PBMCs, collected in a trial of ipilimumab plus nivolumab as post-transplant consolidation. The gene calls are TRBV11-2 and TRBJ2-3; D is ambiguous. The sequence was collected from a male donor with multiple myeloma. CDR3 DNA: TGTGCCAGCAGCTTAAATTCCCCAGATACGCAGTATTTT. Translated: CASSLNSPDTQYF. Full variable domain (remainder filled in from reference TRBV11-2 and TRBJ2-3): EAGVAQSPRYKIIEKRQSVAFWCNPISGHATLYWYQQILGQGPKLLIQFQNNGVVDDSQLPKDRFSAERLKGVDSTLKIQPAKLEDSAVYLCASSLNSPDTQYFGPGTRLTVL.